This T cell receptor beta chain was profiled in a study of response to subunit inactivated influenza vaccine. One entry per CDR3 protein, called by TCRdb with MiXCR from the RT-PCR reads. This table has under 850,000 distinct CDR3 sequences, less than 20% appearing once. With 3 bases clipped from V and 2 bases from J, the junction kept 0 bases outside the gene matches. The CDR3 runs 13 residues. Germline loops: CDR1 DFQATT, CDR2 SNEGSKA (reference sequence). This clonotype was seen many times. The sequences come from PBMCs from blood, collected 4 to 6 days after vaccination. The chain has TRBV20-1 and TRBJ2-7, with TRBD2 matching over 11 bases. The sequence came from a man aged 45-65 years who received an inactivated influenza vaccine. CDR3 amino acids: CSASSGGAYEQYF. As DNA, the CDR3 is TGCAGTGCTAGTAGCGGGGGGGCCTACGAGCAGTACTTC.